The 7 T cell receptor beta chains below all came from one sample that was sequenced in a study of T cell repertoires in cytomegalovirus infection. Antigen specificity for these receptors is unknown. MiXCR, run by TCRdb on the reads, gives a single entry per CDR3 protein. The sample has about 700,000 distinct CDR3 sequences, 30% to 35% seen once; the top ten hold roughly 20%. The source was cultured PBMCs, collected from culture after CMV antigen stimulation. The source of these receptors is a human donor in good health (CMV status not recorded). Some clones in this sample may be carry-over from other donors' samples.

The V gene is TRBV11-2, the J gene TRBJ2-3; TRBD1 agrees at 8 bases. This CDR3 spans 18 amino acids. Germline V gene sequence: CDR1 SGHAT, CDR2 FQNNGV. Trimming removed 0 bases from V and 2 bases from J; junction bases left unmatched: 10. DNA for the CDR3: TGTGCCAGCAGCTTAGACCCCCCAGGGGGCGGACCCACAGATACGCAGTATTTT. Protein: CASSLDPPGGGPTDTQYF. Combining the CDR3 with reference TRBV11-2 and TRBJ2-3 gives the whole variable domain EAGVAQSPRYKIIEKRQSVAFWCNPISGHATLYWYQQILGQGPKLLIQFQNNGVVDDSQLPKDRFSAERLKGVDSTLKIQPAKLEDSAVYLCASSLDPPGGGPTDTQYFGPGTRLTVL.

This clonotype was seen only a few times. V usage is TRBV7-2 and J usage is TRBJ1-2; D unresolved. Trimming removed 5 bases at V and 4 bases at J, with 17 bases between. Germline V gives CDR1 SGHTA, CDR2 FQGNSA. This CDR3 has 15 amino acids. This CDR3 is CASSLWAREPYGYTF. DNA of the CDR3: TGTGCCAGCAGCCTATGGGCCCGGGAACCCTATGGCTACACCTTC.

In this sample, this clonotype turned up many times. The rearrangement uses TRBV7-2 and TRBJ2-5; 7 positions match TRBD2. Germline V gives CDR1 SGHTA, CDR2 FQGNSA. V dropped 5 bases and J dropped 1; count of bases not matched to a gene: 7. This CDR3 has 15 amino acids. The CDR3, as DNA: TGTGCCAGCAGCCCGTCGGGAGGTAGCCAAGAGACCCAGTACTTC. This gives the protein CASSPSGGSQETQYF.

J is TRBJ1-1 and V is TRBV20-1; the D is unclear. This CDR3 is built from 14 residues. Trimming took off 4 bases at V and 3 bases at J, with 15 bases between the two ends. Germline CDR1 reads DFQATT; CDR2 reads SNEGSKA (reference sequence). The CDR3 nucleotides are TGCAGTGCTACCCCGATCCAGGACTACACTGAAGCTTTCTTT. This translates into CSATPIQDYTEAFF.

V usage is TRBV12-3 or TRBV12-4 and J usage is TRBJ2-5, with D maybe TRBD1 (6 bases). Trimming cost V 5 bases and J 3 bases, with 22 bases left between them. CDR3 length equals 17 residues. The CDR3: CASSPRYGYRVKETQYF. Written as DNA, the CDR3 is TGTGCCAGCAGTCCACGATACGGATACAGGGTTAAAGAGACCCAGTACTTC.

The CDR3 is CASRPYTYEQYF. In DNA form, the CDR3 reads TGTGCCAGCAGACCATATACCTACGAGCAGTACTTC. The rearrangement uses TRBV6-1 and TRBJ2-7; D is unclear. The CDR3 has 12 amino acids. Germline-derived CDR1 and CDR2 are MNHNS and SASEGT. Trimming pared 6 bases from V and 2 bases from J, leaving 8 bases between.

A few counts support this clonotype. The chain is built from TRBV6-2 or TRBV6-3 and TRBJ2-2; D perhaps matches TRBD2 (6 bases). Trimming pared 11 bases from V and 0 bases from J, leaving 10 bases between. CDR3 length: 13 amino acids. Germline V gene lookup returns CDR1 MNHEY and CDR2 SVGEGT. CDR3 DNA: TGTGCCGTCGCGGGGCCGAACACCGGGGAGCTGTTTTTT. Its protein product is CAVAGPNTGELFF.